This TCR beta chain appears in the sequencing data of a study of shared clonotypes between healthy human individuals. Concerning this clone: The antigen is unknown.

Germline assignment: CDR1 MGHDK and CDR2 SYGVNS. The V end lost 6 bases, the J end lost 4 bases, and 16 bases lay between the germline ends. The CDR3 has 15 residues. Study findings and constraints: Non-shared clonotypes had lower generation probabilities than those shared by all four donors. Donors were few, which limited the genetic and exposure-history diversity represented. Memory subsets generally showed lower estimated richness than naive subsets.

TCRdb's table, derived via immunoSEQ multiplex PCR, lists solely in-frame clones and lacks some. The sample consists of fewer than 1.6 million clones, roughly 98.5% of them appearing once. The V gene is TRBV25-1, the J gene TRBJ2-1; D remains unclear. Sequencing used naive CD4+ T cells sorted from blood. Sample subset: CD45RA+ positively selected. The TCR was taken from a man younger than 45 in good health. The CDR3 nucleotides are TGTGCCAGCAGCCCTCCAAGGTGGCCTTACAATGAGCAGTTCTTC. Translating it yields CASSPPRWPYNEQFF.